These 10 T cell receptor beta chains were sequenced from one sample in a study of T-cell memory formation after mild COVID-19. TCRdb independently ran MiXCR on the 5' RACE reads; one entry per CDR3 protein. The repertoire consists of about 430,000 distinct CDR3 sequences, with approximately 24% occurring once and the leading ten covering about 10%. Sequenced input: PBMCs or a T cell subset sorted from them (not recorded which). The receptors were sampled from an adult woman who had mild COVID-19 (a few samples of this study predate the infection). Cell type and time point are not known.

The sample holds a few counts of this clonotype. The chain links TRBV5-1 to TRBJ2-4; TRBD2 might be the D (7 bases). Germline CDR1 SGHRS, CDR2 YFSETQ. This CDR3 is built from 15 residues. V was pared by 0 bases and J by 7 bases, with 14 bases between. The CDR3 DNA follows: TGCGCCAGCAGCTTGGAGGGGGGGCCGGGCAACATTCAGTACTTC. Amino acids: CASSLEGGPGNIQYF.

The table lists this clonotype with a few counts. The chain employs TRBV24-1 and TRBJ1-2; tentative D call: TRBD1 (6 bases). Deletions cut 4 bases from V and 9 bases from J, with 17 bases between. Germline V gene sequence: CDR1 KGHDR, CDR2 SFDVKD. CDR3 length: 14 amino acids. Here the CDR3 reads CATSDTRGAGSYTF. The CDR3 coding sequence is TGTGCCACCAGTGACACTAGGGGGGCAGGGAGCTACACCTTC.

The chain uses TRBV9 and TRBJ2-3; D is unresolved. This CDR3 is 16 amino acids long. Trimming cost V 0 bases and J 0 bases, with 11 bases left between them. Germline CDR1 SGDLS, CDR2 YYNGEE. CDR3 DNA sequence: TGTGCCAGCAGCGTAGACGGTCTCAAAAGCACAGATACGCAGTATTTT. The encoded protein is CASSVDGLKSTDTQYF.

The chain links TRBV15 to TRBJ2-3, with D perhaps matching TRBD2 (6 bases). Looked up from germline, CDR1 is LNHNV and CDR2 is YYDKDF (reference sequence). Trimming stripped 3 bases from V and 5 bases from J, with 15 bases between. This CDR3 has 15 amino acids. The CDR3 nucleotides read TGTGCCACCAGCAGGGACGGGAGTTCGGGAGATACGCAGTATTTT. As protein: CATSRDGSSGDTQYF.

This chain links TRBV28 with TRBJ1-2, with D perhaps matching TRBD1 (5 bases). Germline V lookup: CDR1 MDHEN, CDR2 SYDVKM. Trimming took 9 bases from V and 14 from J, leaving 25 bases between them. The CDR3 is 13 amino acids. The CDR3 here is CASSVGGEKLRTF. The CDR3 DNA sequence: TGTGCCAGTTCCGTCGGGGGGGAGAAACTGAGAACCTTC.

The gene calls are TRBV12-3 or TRBV12-4 and TRBJ2-7; TRBD2 aligns across 7 bases. This CDR3 is built from 15 residues. Trimming at V came to 6 bases and at J to 1 base, leaving 9 bases not matched to a gene. This chain's CDR3 is CASSSTSGTSYEQYF. As DNA, the CDR3 is TGTGCCAGCAGCTCTACCAGCGGGACTTCCTACGAGCAGTACTTC.

This clonotype was counted only a few times. V and J are TRBV19 and TRBJ2-7; 11 nucleotides line up with TRBD1. The junction had 1 base not matched to a gene; V was cut back by 1 base and J by 5 bases. Per the germline V gene, CDR1 is LNHDA and CDR2 is SQIVND (reference sequence). CDR3 size: 14 residues. CDR3 in amino acids: CASSIGTGGNEQYF. DNA for the CDR3: TGTGCCAGTAGTATAGGGACAGGGGGCAACGAGCAGTACTTC.

The chain is built from TRBV4-1 and TRBJ2-1, with D uncertain. V was cut by 2 bases and J by 12 bases, with 17 bases left in between. The CDR3 totals 14 residues. The germline V gene has CDR1 MGHRA and CDR2 YSYEKL. This CDR3 is CASSQWEGLPPQFF. The CDR3 region has the DNA TGCGCCAGCAGCCAATGGGAAGGCCTCCCTCCGCAGTTCTTC.

The CDR3: CASREGTGWRQETQYF. The CDR3 coding sequence is TGTGCCAGCAGGGAGGGGACAGGGTGGCGGCAGGAGACCCAGTACTTC. The genes are TRBV6-1 and TRBJ2-5, with 9 bases matching TRBD1. V lost 6 bases, J lost 5 bases, and 13 bases stayed unmatched. The CDR3 runs 16 residues. Germline V gives CDR1 MNHNS, CDR2 SASEGT.

This clonotype occurred a few times. Its ends do not fully match the called genes, so a read error is possible. The chain has TRBV25-1 and TRBJ2-5; 7 positions match TRBD1. Germline CDR1 MGHDK, CDR2 SYGVNS. The CDR3 runs to 15 residues. CDR3 in DNA: TGTGCCAGCGGTGAGGGGGCGATGGGGGAAGAGACCCAGTACTTC. Amino acid sequence: CASGEGAMGEETQYF.